This T cell receptor (beta chain) was sequenced during a study of blood T cell repertoires in COVID-19 (dated by TCRdb to 2019 to 2021). Regarding the study in general: Samples covering the acute and convalescent phases of COVID-19 were provided by collaborators in the United States, Italy and Spain. The material from the prospective study consisted of cDNA or gDNA derived from T cells, B-cell-depleted T cells, or PBMCs. Subjects who had been exposed to COVID-19, were actively infected with it, or had recovered from it provided the deeply sampled blood TCRbeta repertoires that made up the dataset. The repertoires were released in a freely available public database meant as a resource for research on the immune response to SARS-CoV-2. Samples came from the ongoing ImmuneRACE study (first 160 participants) plus 1,254 subjects from 6 global collaborators. The sample metadata nearly always contained a de-identified subject ID, COVID-19 status, age in years and sex. Where available, HLA class I and class II types were obtained from metadata supplied by the sample provider rather than from assay-based typing.

The germline V gene (reference sequence) supplies CDR1 LNHDA and CDR2 SQIVND. The CDR3 holds 16 amino acids from the cysteine to the phenylalanine. Just the 48-base CDR3 DNA is kept, in frame starting at base 1. V has 4 bases trimmed and J has 2 bases trimmed; junction bases matching no gene number 7. As for this clone: Its recognized antigen is unknown. Base quality data are lacking; no much larger clone is found one base away.

In Seattle, one collaborating source enrolled patients while the infection was active and tracked those patients longitudinally over the course of disease. Collaborating institutions collected whole blood in K2EDTA tubes following their own protocols. For TCRbeta analysis, collaborators shipped samples as frozen whole blood, isolated PBMCs, or DNA extracted from either of those sample types. The immunoSEQ Assay, a bias-controlled multiplex PCR, was used to amplify TCRbeta CDR3 regions from genomic DNA. Per the source publication's procedure: The number of nucleated cells in each sample was estimated from the amplification of reference gene primers within the assay. To quantify the absolute abundance of each unique TCRbeta CDR3 rearrangement, sequence reads were collapsed and filtered. For each sample, productive Simpson clonality was calculated as the square root of Simpson's diversity index across productive rearrangements. This is the immuneACCESS table as TCRdb keeps it, with only in-frame sequences that have V and J called. A part of the clones is gone; compared with another copy, unresolved V genes explain less than half, and the rest is unexplained. D and trimming come from the DNA, and the V and J calls and clone size come from that table. Here the sample has approximately 250,000 clones; approximately 91% occur a single time. About 0.79% of the sample belongs to the ten largest clones.

Here is what the overall study found, with its caveats: The quantity of clinical and demographic metadata differed by source and by participant and was supplied without curation.

The chain is encoded by TRBV19 joined to TRBJ2-3; the junction holds 9 bases that match TRBD2. Sequences were obtained from peripheral blood. This TCR was recovered from a man younger than 45 with COVID-19, enrolled during active disease. The CDR3 region reads CASSTHSGGSTDTQYF. The DNA reads as follows: TGTGCCAGTAGTACACATAGCGGGGGTTCCACAGATACGCAGTATTTT.